A single sample is the source of the 7 T cell receptor beta chains below, sequenced in a study of T cell responses to AZD1222 COVID-19 vaccine. The table came from immunoSEQ multiplex PCR; TCRdb's copy has only in-frame clones and leaves some out. The sample lists about 180,000 clones; over 90% were seen once. This specimen was peripheral blood, taken 28 days after the second AZD1222 dose. These receptors were collected from an adult who received the AZD1222 COVID-19 vaccine.

The V and J genes are TRBV19 and TRBJ2-7, with D tentatively TRBD1 (6 bases). CDR3 length: 13 residues. CDR1 is LNHDA and CDR2 is SQIVND in the germline V gene (reference sequence). Trimming pared 0 bases from V and 5 bases from J, leaving 8 bases between. This CDR3 is CASSIDRGNEQYF. The CDR3 coding sequence is TGTGCCAGTAGTATAGACAGGGGCAACGAGCAGTACTTC.

The chain recombines TRBV19 with TRBJ1-5; D is unresolved. Germline-derived CDR1 and CDR2 are LNHDA and SQIVND (reference sequence). V was clipped by 2 bases and J by 5 bases, with 7 bases between them. The CDR3 sequence is 13 residues long. The CDR3 DNA sequence: TGTGCCAGTAGTATAAGGTGGGATCAGCCCCAGCATTTT. As protein: CASSIRWDQPQHF.

This clone was picked up a small number of times. The V call is TRBV30, the J call TRBJ1-3; TRBD1 is a possible D gene (5 bases). The CDR3 is made up of 15 amino acids. V was clipped by 1 base and J by 0 bases, with 10 bases between them. CDR1 is GTSNPN, CDR2 SVGIG, per germline (reference sequence). The CDR3, as DNA: TGTGCCTGGAGTGGAGACAGTAACTCTGGAAACACCATATATTTT. Its translation: CAWSGDSNSGNTIYF.

The chain links TRBV27 to TRBJ1-3; 12 bases are a match to TRBD1. The CDR3 consists of 18 residues. The V gene end was trimmed by 0 bases and the J gene end by 0 bases; junction bases not matched to a gene: 3. The germline CDR1 and CDR2 sequences are MNHEY and SMNVEV (reference sequence). The CDR3 protein is CASSLSGQGAFSGNTIYF. CDR3 in DNA: TGTGCCAGCAGTTTATCGGGACAGGGGGCCTTCTCTGGAAACACCATATATTTT.

The rearrangement links TRBV29-1 to TRBJ1-2; TRBD1 agrees at 8 bases. Per germline, CDR1 SQVTM and CDR2 ANQGSEA. The trim removed 3 bases at V and 4 bases at J, leaving 7 bases unmatched. This CDR3 comprises 14 residues. The CDR3 nucleotides are TGCAGCGTTGAGAGGGACAGGCCGTTCTATGGCTACACCTTC. Translating it yields CSVERDRPFYGYTF.

The chain employs TRBV2 and TRBJ1-4; tentatively, D is TRBD1 (5 bases). This CDR3 has 14 amino acids. Germline V gene sequence: CDR1 SNHLY, CDR2 FYNNEI. V was pared by 3 bases and J by 8 bases, with 13 bases between. CDR3 DNA sequence: TGTGCCAGCAGTGACTCGACAGTCGACGAAAAACTGTTTTTT. Protein: CASSDSTVDEKLFF.

The V and J genes are TRBV7-8 and TRBJ2-1; the match to TRBD2 covers 7 bases. This CDR3 spans 17 amino acids. From germline, CDR1 is SGHVS and CDR2 FQNEAQ. V was pared by 1 base and J by 4 bases, with 10 bases of the junction left unmatched. In DNA, the CDR3 is TGTGCCAGCAGCTTAGGTGGGAGGGCCAATTTTTACAATGAGCAGTTCTTC. It encodes CASSLGGRANFYNEQFF.